What follows is one T cell receptor beta chain and its context. Antigen unknown. The CDR3 spans 19 residues. The trim removed 0 bases at V and 4 bases at J, leaving 15 bases unmatched. This entry belongs to a study of lymphopenia after photon versus proton radiotherapy. Overall study results and limits: After the lymphocyte nadir, photon-treated repertoires showed oligoclonal expansion, especially of CD8+ Temra cells.

Data came from immunoSEQ multiplex PCR; TCRdb stores just in-frame clones and leaves some out. The sample has 65,000 to 70,000 clones, roughly 90% seen once. The input for sequencing was peripheral blood, taken from a patient treated with photon-based radiotherapy. This chain connects TRBV23-1 to TRBJ2-7, with 10 bases fitting TRBD1. TRBV23-1 is identified as an open reading frame with a role that is uncertain. This receptor was obtained from a woman in her 70s with pancreatic cancer. CDR3 in DNA: TGCGCCAGCAGTCAATCTCCGGGACAGGGGTCCGCGCCGGAGTACGAGCAGTACTTC. Its translation is CASSQSPGQGSAPEYEQYF.